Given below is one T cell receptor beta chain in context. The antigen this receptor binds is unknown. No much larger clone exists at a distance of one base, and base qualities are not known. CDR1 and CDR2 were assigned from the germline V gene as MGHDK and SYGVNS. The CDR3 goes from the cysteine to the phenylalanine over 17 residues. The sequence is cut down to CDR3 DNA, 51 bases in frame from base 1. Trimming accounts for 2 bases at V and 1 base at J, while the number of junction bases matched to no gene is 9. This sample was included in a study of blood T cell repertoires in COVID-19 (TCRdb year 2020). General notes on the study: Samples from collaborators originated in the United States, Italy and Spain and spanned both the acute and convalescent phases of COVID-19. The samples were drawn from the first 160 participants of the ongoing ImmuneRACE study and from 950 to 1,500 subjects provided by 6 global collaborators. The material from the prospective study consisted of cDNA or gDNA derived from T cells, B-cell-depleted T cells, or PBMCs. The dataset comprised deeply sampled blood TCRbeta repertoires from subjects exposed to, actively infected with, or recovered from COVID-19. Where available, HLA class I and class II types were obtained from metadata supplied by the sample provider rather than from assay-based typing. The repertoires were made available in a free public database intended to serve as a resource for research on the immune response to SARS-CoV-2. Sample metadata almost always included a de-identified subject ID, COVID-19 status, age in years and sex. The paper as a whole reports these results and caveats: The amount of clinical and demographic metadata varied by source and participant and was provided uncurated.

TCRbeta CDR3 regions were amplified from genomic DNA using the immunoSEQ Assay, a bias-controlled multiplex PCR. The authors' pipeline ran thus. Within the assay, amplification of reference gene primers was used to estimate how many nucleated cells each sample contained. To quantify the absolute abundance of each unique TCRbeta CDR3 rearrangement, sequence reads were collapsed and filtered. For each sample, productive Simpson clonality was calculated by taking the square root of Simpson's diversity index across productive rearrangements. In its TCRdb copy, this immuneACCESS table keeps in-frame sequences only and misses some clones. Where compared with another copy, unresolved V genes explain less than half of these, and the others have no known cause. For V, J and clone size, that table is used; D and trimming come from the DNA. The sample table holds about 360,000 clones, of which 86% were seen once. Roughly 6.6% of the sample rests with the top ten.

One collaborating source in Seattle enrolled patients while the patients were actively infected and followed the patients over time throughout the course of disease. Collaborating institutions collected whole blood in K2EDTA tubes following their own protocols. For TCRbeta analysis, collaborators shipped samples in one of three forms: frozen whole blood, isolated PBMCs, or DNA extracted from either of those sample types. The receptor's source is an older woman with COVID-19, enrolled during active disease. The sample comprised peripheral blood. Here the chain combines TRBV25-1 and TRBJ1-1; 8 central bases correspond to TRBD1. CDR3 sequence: CASSEVGQGTGNTEAFF. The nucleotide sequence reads TGTGCCAGCAGTGAAGTTGGACAGGGAACCGGGAACACTGAAGCTTTCTTT.